The 11 T cell receptor beta chains below were found in one sample sequenced in a study of blood T cell repertoires in COVID-19. Profiled with immunoSEQ multiplex PCR; TCRdb holds only in-frame clones, not every one. This table holds approximately 96,000 clones, 65% to 85% found once. Material: peripheral blood. These TCRs come from a woman aged 80 or over with acute or convalescent COVID-19.

The V and J genes are TRBV5-1 and TRBJ1-2, with 10 bases fitting TRBD1. The CDR3 length is 14 residues. Trimming at V came to 4 bases and at J to 2 bases, leaving 2 bases not matched to a gene. Germline CDR1 reads SGHRS; CDR2 reads YFSETQ. For the CDR3, the DNA is TGCGCCAGCAGCGTGACAGGGGGCAACTATGGCTACACCTTC. The encoded protein is CASSVTGGNYGYTF.

The chain recombines TRBV2 with TRBJ1-2; 8 bases align to TRBD1. Per germline, CDR1 SNHLY and CDR2 FYNNEI. The CDR3 spans 15 residues. Losses at the gene ends were 5 bases for V and 6 bases for J; bases not matched to a gene: 11. DNA for the CDR3: TGTGCCAGCAGTCCTGGGACAGGAAGAGTCGATGGCTACACCTTC. The encoded protein is CASSPGTGRVDGYTF.

The rearrangement links TRBV28 to TRBJ2-3; 10 nucleotides agree with TRBD2. V gave up 5 bases and J gave up 2 bases; unmatched junction bases: 1. This CDR3 is 14 amino acids long. CDR1 MDHEN and CDR2 SYDVKM come from the germline V gene. CDR3 in amino acids: CASSSGGATDTQYF. The CDR3 coding sequence is TGTGCCAGCAGTAGCGGGGGGGCCACAGATACGCAGTATTTT.

The chain is built from TRBV5-4 and TRBJ2-1, with D perhaps matching TRBD1 (6 bases). CDR1 is SGHNT, CDR2 YYREEE, per germline (reference sequence). The length of the CDR3 is 15 residues. V was pared by 4 bases and J by 3 bases, with 14 bases between. For the CDR3, the DNA is TGTGCCAGCAGCGACCGGGACATGGGCTACAATGAGCAGTTCTTC. This gives the protein CASSDRDMGYNEQFF.

This clone has a single count. The V call is TRBV29-1, the J call TRBJ2-3; 15 bases agree with TRBD2. V shed 7 bases, J shed 3 bases, and the junction held 2 bases outside the gene matches. The CDR3 is made up of 14 amino acids. Per germline, CDR1 SQVTM and CDR2 ANQGSEA. Written as DNA, the CDR3 is TGCAGCGGGACTAGCGGGGGGGCAACAGATACGCAGTATTTT. Translated: CSGTSGGATDTQYF.

V gene TRBV28 combines with J gene TRBJ2-6; TRBD1 matches 7 bases. Germline V CDR1 and CDR2: MDHEN, SYDVKM. After removal of 4 bases from V and 0 bases from J, the junction contained 3 bases not matched to a gene. This CDR3 is 16 amino acids long. The CDR3 is CASSSGQLSGANVLTF. CDR3 coding DNA: TGTGCCAGCAGTTCGGGACAGCTCTCTGGGGCCAACGTCCTGACTTTC.

The genes are TRBV6-1 and TRBJ1-2; no clear D gene. Trimming took off 2 bases at V and 4 bases at J, with 14 bases between the two ends. The CDR3 is 15 residues long. Per the germline V gene, CDR1 is MNHNS and CDR2 is SASEGT. Here the CDR3 DNA reads TGTGCCAGCAGTGAACGGGGAGACCGCTTCTATGGCTACACCTTC. Its translation is CASSERGDRFYGYTF.

This clone was seen once. The chain combines TRBV24-1 with TRBJ2-2, with 10 bases lining up with TRBD2. Per the germline V gene, CDR1 is KGHDR and CDR2 is SFDVKD. J was trimmed by 5 bases and V by 6 bases; bases with no gene match: 8. The CDR3 covers 16 residues. The DNA of the CDR3 is TGTGCCACCAGTACAAAGCGGGGGGGCTATACCGGGGAGCTGTTTTTT. Its translation: CATSTKRGGYTGELFF.

The chain links TRBV7-3 to TRBJ2-7; D remains unclear. This CDR3 region has 14 residues. Per the germline V gene, CDR1 is SGHTA and CDR2 is FQGTGA. V dropped 1 base and J dropped 0 bases, with 7 bases sitting between them. CDR3 DNA sequence: TGTGCCAGCAGCTTAAACGCAGGCTCCTACGAGCAGTACTTC. The encoded protein is CASSLNAGSYEQYF.

The chain couples TRBV9 to TRBJ2-2, with 7 nucleotides matching TRBD1. This CDR3 is 16 amino acids long. The germline CDR1 and CDR2 sequences are SGDLS and YYNGEE. With 3 bases clipped from V and 6 bases from J, the junction kept 11 bases outside the gene matches. The chain's CDR3 is CASSALGGQRAGELFF. In nucleotides, the CDR3 is TGTGCCAGCAGCGCCTTAGGGGGCCAACGGGCCGGGGAGCTGTTTTTT.

The chain links TRBV18 to TRBJ2-3; the match to TRBD2 covers 8 bases. CDR1 is KGHSH, CDR2 LQKENI, per germline. This CDR3 has 16 residues. Trimming took 4 bases from V and 2 from J; bases not matched to a gene: 8. The CDR3 reads CASSHSYGGATDTQYF. The DNA for the CDR3 is TGTGCCAGCTCACACTCCTACGGGGGGGCCACAGATACGCAGTATTTT.